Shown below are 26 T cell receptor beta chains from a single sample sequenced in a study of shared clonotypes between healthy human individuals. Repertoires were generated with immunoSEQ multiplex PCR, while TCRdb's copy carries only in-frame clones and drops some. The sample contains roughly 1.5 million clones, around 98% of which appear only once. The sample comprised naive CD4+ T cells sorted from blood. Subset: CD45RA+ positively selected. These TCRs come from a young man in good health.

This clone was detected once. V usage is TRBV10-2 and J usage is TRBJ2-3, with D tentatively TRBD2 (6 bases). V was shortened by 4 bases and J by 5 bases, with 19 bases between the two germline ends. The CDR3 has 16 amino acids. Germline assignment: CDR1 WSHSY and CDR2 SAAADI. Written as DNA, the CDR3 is TGCGCCAGCAGTGGGGGTTTGGCGGGAAGGAGAGATACGCAGTATTTT. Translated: CASSGGLAGRRDTQYF.

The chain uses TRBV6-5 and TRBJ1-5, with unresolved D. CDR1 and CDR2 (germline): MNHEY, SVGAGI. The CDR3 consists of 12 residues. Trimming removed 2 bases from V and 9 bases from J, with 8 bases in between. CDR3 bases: TGTGCCAGCAGTTACGGGGTCGGGCCCCAGCATTTT. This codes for CASSYGVGPQHF.

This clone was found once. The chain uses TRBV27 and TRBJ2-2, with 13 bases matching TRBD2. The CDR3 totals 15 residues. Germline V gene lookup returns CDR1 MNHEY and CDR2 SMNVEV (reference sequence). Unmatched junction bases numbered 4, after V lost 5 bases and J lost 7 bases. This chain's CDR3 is CASSPRTSGSGELFF. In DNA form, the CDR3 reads TGTGCCAGCAGTCCTCGGACTAGCGGGAGCGGGGAGCTGTTTTTT.

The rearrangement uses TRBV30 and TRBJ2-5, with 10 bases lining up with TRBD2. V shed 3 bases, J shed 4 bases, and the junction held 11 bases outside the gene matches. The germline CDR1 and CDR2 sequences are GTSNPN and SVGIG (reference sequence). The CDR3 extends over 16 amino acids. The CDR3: CAWSRGLAGAGETQYF. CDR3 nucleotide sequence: TGTGCCTGGAGCCGCGGGCTAGCGGGAGCAGGAGAGACCCAGTACTTC.

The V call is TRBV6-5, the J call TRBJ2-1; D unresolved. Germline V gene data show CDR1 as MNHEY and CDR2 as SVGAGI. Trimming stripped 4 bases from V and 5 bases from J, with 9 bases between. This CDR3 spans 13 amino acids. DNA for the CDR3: TGTGCCAGCAGTTCTAATAACAACAATGAGCAGTTCTTC. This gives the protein CASSSNNNNEQFF.

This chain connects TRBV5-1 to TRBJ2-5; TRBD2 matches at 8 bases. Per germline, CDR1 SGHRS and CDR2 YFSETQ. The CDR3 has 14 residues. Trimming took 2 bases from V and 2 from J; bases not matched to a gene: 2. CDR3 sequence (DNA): TGCGCCAGCAGCTTACAGCGGGGGCAAGAGACCCAGTACTTC. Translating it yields CASSLQRGQETQYF.

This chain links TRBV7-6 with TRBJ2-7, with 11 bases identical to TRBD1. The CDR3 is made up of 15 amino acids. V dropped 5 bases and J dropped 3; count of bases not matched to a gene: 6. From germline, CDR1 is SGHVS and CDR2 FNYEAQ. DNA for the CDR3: TGTGCCAGCAGCGCGTGGGGGACAGGGGGCTACGAGCAGTACTTC. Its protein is CASSAWGTGGYEQYF.

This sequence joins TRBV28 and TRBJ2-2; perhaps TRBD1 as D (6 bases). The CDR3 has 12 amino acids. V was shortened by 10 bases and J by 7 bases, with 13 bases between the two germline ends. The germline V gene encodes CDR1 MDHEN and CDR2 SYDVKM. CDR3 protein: CAIGTPYGELFF. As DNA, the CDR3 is TGTGCCATCGGGACACCTTACGGGGAGCTGTTTTTT.

CDR3: CASSSRTWYNEQFF. CDR3 nucleotides: TGCGCCAGCAGCTCCCGGACTTGGTACAATGAGCAGTTCTTC. This chain connects TRBV5-1 to TRBJ2-1, with D maybe TRBD2 (5 bases). The CDR3 has 14 amino acids. V was cut by 3 bases and J by 4 bases, with 11 bases left in between. Germline values: CDR1 SGHRS, CDR2 YFSETQ.

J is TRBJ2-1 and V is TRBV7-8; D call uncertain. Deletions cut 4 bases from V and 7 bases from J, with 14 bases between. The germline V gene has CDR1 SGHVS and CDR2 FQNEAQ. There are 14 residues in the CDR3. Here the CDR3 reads CASSSTDGVNEQFF. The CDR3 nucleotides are TGTGCCAGCAGCTCCACCGATGGGGTAAATGAGCAGTTCTTC.

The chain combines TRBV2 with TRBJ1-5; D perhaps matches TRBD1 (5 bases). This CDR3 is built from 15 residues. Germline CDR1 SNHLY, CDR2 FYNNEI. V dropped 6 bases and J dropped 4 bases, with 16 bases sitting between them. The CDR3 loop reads CASRGDSSGNQPQHF. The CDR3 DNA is TGTGCCAGCAGGGGAGACTCATCAGGGAATCAGCCCCAGCATTTT.

CDR3 sequence reads: CAWSADDGYTF. Here the CDR3 DNA reads TGTGCCTGGAGTGCCGACGATGGCTACACCTTC. The chain uses TRBV30 and TRBJ1-2; D is uncertain. Deletions cut 1 base from V and 6 bases from J, with 6 bases between. The germline V gene encodes CDR1 GTSNPN and CDR2 SVGIG (reference sequence). The CDR3 extends over 11 amino acids. Variable domain in full (rest from reference TRBV30 and TRBJ1-2): SQTIHQWPATLVQPVGSPLSLECTVEGTSNPNLYWYRQAAGRGLQLLFYSVGIGQISSEVPQNLSASRPQDRQFILSSKKLLLSDSGFYLCAWSADDGYTFGSGTRLTVV.

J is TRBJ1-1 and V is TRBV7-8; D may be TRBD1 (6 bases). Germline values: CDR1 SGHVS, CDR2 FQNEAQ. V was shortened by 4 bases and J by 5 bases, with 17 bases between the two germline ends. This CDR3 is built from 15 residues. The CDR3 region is CASSYARTVFTEAFF. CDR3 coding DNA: TGTGCCAGCAGCTACGCTCGGACAGTCTTTACTGAAGCTTTCTTT.

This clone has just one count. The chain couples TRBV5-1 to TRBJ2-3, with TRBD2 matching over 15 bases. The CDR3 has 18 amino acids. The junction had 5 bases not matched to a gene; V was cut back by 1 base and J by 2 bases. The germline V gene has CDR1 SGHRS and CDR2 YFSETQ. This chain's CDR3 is CASSLRGLAGGYTDTQYF. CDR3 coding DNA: TGCGCCAGCAGCTTGCGGGGACTAGCGGGAGGATACACAGATACGCAGTATTTT.

The CDR3 DNA sequence: TGTGCCAGCAGTTCTCTAGGGGGTGGAGCGAACACTGAAGCTTTCTTT. Its translation is CASSSLGGGANTEAFF. This rearrangement joins TRBV28 to TRBJ1-1; tentative D call: TRBD1 (6 bases). This CDR3 contains 16 residues. V lost 4 bases to trimming and J lost 1 base, with 16 bases between them. Germline assignment: CDR1 MDHEN and CDR2 SYDVKM.

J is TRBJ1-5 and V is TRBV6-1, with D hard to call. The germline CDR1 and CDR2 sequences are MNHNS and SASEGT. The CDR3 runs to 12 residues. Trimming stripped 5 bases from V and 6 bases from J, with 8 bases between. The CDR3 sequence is CASSRSGQPQHF. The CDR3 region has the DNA TGTGCCAGCAGTCGTTCAGGTCAGCCCCAGCATTTT.

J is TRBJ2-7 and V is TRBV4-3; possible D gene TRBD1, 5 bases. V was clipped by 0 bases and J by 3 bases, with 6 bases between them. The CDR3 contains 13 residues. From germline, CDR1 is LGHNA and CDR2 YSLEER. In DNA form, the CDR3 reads TGCGCCAGCAGCCAAGAAGACAGCTACGAGCAGTACTTC. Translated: CASSQEDSYEQYF.

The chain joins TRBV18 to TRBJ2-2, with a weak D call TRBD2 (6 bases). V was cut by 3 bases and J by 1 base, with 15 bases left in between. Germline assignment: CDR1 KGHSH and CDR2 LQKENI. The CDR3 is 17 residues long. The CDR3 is CASSPAGPHLNTGELFF. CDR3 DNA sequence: TGTGCCAGCTCACCCGCGGGACCACATCTGAACACCGGGGAGCTGTTTTTT.

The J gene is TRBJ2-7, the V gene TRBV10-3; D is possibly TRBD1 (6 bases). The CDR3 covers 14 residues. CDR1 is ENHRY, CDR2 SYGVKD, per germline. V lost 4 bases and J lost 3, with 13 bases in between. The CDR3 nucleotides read TGTGCCATCAGTGCTGACAGGCTCAACTACGAGCAGTACTTC. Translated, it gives CAISADRLNYEQYF.

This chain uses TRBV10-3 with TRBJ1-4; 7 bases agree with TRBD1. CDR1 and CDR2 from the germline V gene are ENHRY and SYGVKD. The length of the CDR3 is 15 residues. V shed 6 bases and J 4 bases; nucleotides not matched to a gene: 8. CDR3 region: CAISPGDSDNEKLFF. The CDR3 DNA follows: TGTGCCATCAGCCCAGGGGACAGCGATAATGAAAAACTGTTTTTT.

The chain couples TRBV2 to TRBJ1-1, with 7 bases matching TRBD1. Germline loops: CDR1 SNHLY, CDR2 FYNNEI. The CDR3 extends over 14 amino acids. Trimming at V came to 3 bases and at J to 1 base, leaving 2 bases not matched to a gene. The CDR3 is CASSDRDRNTEAFF. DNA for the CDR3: TGTGCCAGCAGTGACCGGGACAGGAACACTGAAGCTTTCTTT.

The CDR3 loop reads CASSQEQGRPTEAFF. The DNA of the CDR3 is TGCGCCAGCAGCCAAGAACAGGGGCGGCCCACTGAAGCTTTCTTT. The rearrangement uses TRBV4-1 and TRBJ1-1; TRBD1 agrees at 7 bases. CDR1 and CDR2 (germline): MGHRA, YSYEKL. V shed 0 bases, J shed 4 bases, and the junction held 5 bases outside the gene matches. CDR3 length: 15 residues.

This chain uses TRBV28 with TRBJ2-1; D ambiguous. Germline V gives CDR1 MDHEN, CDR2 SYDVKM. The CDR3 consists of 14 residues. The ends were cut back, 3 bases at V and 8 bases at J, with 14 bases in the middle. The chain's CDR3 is CASSFNVPTDEQFF. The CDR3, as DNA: TGTGCCAGCAGTTTTAACGTCCCCACGGATGAGCAGTTCTTC. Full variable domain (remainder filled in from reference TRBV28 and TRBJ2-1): DVKVTQSSRYLVKRTGEKVFLECVQDMDHENMFWYRQDPGLGLRLIYFSYDVKMKEKGDIPEGYSVSREKKERFSLILESASTNQTSMYLCASSFNVPTDEQFFGPGTRLTVL.

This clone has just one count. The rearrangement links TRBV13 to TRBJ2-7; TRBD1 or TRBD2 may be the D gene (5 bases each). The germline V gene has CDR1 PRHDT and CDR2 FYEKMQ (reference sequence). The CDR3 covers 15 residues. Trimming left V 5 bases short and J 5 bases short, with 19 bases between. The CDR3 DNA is TGTGCCAGCAGCCTTCAGGGTGGGACGGTGGACGAGCAGTACTTC. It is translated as CASSLQGGTVDEQYF. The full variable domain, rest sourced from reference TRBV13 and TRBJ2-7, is AAGVIQSPRHLIKEKRETATLKCYPIPRHDTVYWYQQGPGQDPQFLISFYEKMQSDKGSIPDRFSAQQFSDYHSELNMSSLELGDSALYFCASSLQGGTVDEQYFGPGTRLTVT.

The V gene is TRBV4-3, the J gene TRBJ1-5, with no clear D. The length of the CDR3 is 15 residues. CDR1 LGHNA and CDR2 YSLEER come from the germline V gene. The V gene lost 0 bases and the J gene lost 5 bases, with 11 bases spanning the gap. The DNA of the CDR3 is TGCGCCAGCAGCCAAGATTGGGGTAGGGATCAGCCCCAGCATTTT. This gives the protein CASSQDWGRDQPQHF.

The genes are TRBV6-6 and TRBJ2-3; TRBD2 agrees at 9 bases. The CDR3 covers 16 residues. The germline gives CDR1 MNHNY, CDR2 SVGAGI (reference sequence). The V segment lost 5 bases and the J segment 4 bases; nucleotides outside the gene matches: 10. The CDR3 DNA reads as TGTGCCAGCAGTCTACGGACAGAGCGGGGGGCAGATACGCAGTATTTT. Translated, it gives CASSLRTERGADTQYF.